This T cell receptor (beta chain) originates from a study of blood T cell repertoires in COVID-19. For the study at large: Sites across the United States, Italy and Spain contributed samples from acute and convalescent COVID-19.

In the study's own analysis: Estimation of nucleated cell counts relied on the amplification of reference gene primers. Here immunoSEQ multiplex PCR was the method, and the copy in TCRdb shows in-frame clones only, minus some. V and J calls and clone size come straight from that table; D and trimming were deduced from the DNA. The table records some 100,000 clones, about 92% of them present only once. Per the germline V gene, CDR1 is MDHEN and CDR2 is SYDVKM. The CDR3 length is 12 residues. Trimming took off 8 bases at V and 6 bases at J, with 13 bases between the two ends. The rearrangement uses TRBV28 and TRBJ2-5; maybe TRBD1 (6 bases). Sequencing was carried out using peripheral blood. The receptor's source is a man aged 50 or older with active COVID-19. Here the CDR3 DNA reads TGTGCCAGCGCGAACAGGGAAAAGACCCAGTACTTC. Translation gives CASANREKTQYF.